A selection of T cell receptor beta chains follows, all from one sample in a study of blood T cell repertoires in COVID-19. Only in-frame clones appear in the TCRdb table, and some are missing; sequencing was by immunoSEQ multiplex PCR. The data hold about 280,000 clones, with around nine tenths observed a single time. Sequenced sample: PBMCs or T cells enriched from blood (not recorded which). The source of these receptors is a woman aged 40 to 50 who had recovered from COVID-19. CDR3s include the opening cysteine and the closing phenylalanine or tryptophan. A D gene is named only where the DNA matches it firmly. Clone size is given for some rows only: seen once, a few or many times, or a class if the clone is expanded.

>TRBJ1-5|TRBV6-2/TRBV6-3|.|TRBD1
TGTGCCAGCAGTTACCGACAGGGGAACCAGCCCCAGCATTTT
CASSYRQGNQPQHF
>TRBJ2-7|TRBV28|.|.
TGTGCCAGCAGTTTAAGAGTTGGCGAGCAGTACTTC
CASSLRVGEQYF
>TRBJ2-2|TRBV28|.|TRBD1
TGTGCCAGCAGTTTCACCGGACAGGCAAACACCGGGGAGCTGTTTTTT
CASSFTGQANTGELFF
>TRBJ2-1|TRBV19|.|.
TGTGCCAGTAGTATCAACCAGGGCTACAATGAGCAGTTCTTC
CASSINQGYNEQFF
>TRBJ2-7|TRBV5-1|.|.
TGCGCCAGCAGCTTGGCCGGGTCACTCAGCTCCTACGAGCAGTACTTC
CASSLAGSLSSYEQYF
>TRBJ2-3|TRBV9|.|TRBD2
TGTGCCAGCAGCGGTACTAGCGGGAGCACAGATACGCAGTATTTT
CASSGTSGSTDTQYF
>TRBJ2-1|TRBV30|.|.
TGTGCCTGGAGTCCAGGGTCTTTCTATGAGCAGTTCTTC
CAWSPGSFYEQFF
>TRBJ2-1|TRBV3-1/TRBV3-2|.|TRBD2
TGTGCCAGCAGCCAAGGGTGGTGGACTAGGGACAATGAGCAGTTCTTC
CASSQGWWTRDNEQFF
>TRBJ1-1|TRBV10-3|once|TRBD1
TGTGCCATCAGGGGCACAGGGGGCGAGGAAGCTTTCTTT
CAIRGTGGEEAFF
>TRBJ1-2|TRBV28|.|.
TGTGCCAGCAGTTTACGGGATCGGGGCTACACCTTC
CASSLRDRGYTF
>TRBJ1-1|TRBV27|.|TRBD1
TGTGCCAGCAGTTCTCCGGGACAGGCGAACACTGAAGCTTTCTTT
CASSSPGQANTEAFF
>TRBJ2-5|TRBV30|once|.
TGTGCCGGGGGGGGGCCCCGGGCAGGAGAGACCCAGTACTTC
CAGGGPRAGETQYF
>TRBJ1-5|TRBV6-5|.|.
TGTGCCAGCGGGGCGGACAGATCCAATCAGCCCCAGCATTTT
CASGADRSNQPQHF
>TRBJ2-1|TRBV7-3|.|.
TGTGCCAGCAGCTTAACTGGGGCCAGTGAGCAGTTCTTC
CASSLTGASEQFF
>TRBJ2-6|TRBV5-1|.|TRBD1
TGCGCCAGCAGCTTCCGGACAGGAGACTCTGGGGCCAACGTCCTGACTTTC
CASSFRTGDSGANVLTF
>TRBJ2-5|TRBV9|.|.
TGTGCCAGCAGCGTAGCGGGGGGCTCAGAGACCCAGTACTTC
CASSVAGGSETQYF
>TRBJ2-1|TRBV7-3|.|TRBD2
TGTGCCAGCAGCTTAGAGCTAGCGGCTTACAATGAGCAGTTCTTC
CASSLELAAYNEQFF
>TRBJ2-2|TRBV7-2|.|.
TGTGCCAGCAGAAACGGACTGGGGAACACCGGGGAGCTGTTTTTT
CASRNGLGNTGELFF
>TRBJ2-1|TRBV7-2|.|.
TGTGCCAGCAGCTTAGGCCCTAGCCAGAATGAGCAGTTCTTC
CASSLGPSQNEQFF
>TRBJ1-5|TRBV6-1|.|.
TGTGCCAGCAGTGACAGTCACAATCAGCCCCAGCATTTT
CASSDSHNQPQHF
>TRBJ2-7|TRBV7-2|.|TRBD2
TGTGCCAGCAGCCATCCGGGAGGACTAGTGGCCGAGCAGTACTTC
CASSHPGGLVAEQYF